The text below deals with one T cell receptor beta chain. Antigen unknown. This record comes from a study of PD-1 blockade in classical Hodgkin lymphoma. Study-level information: Intravenous nivolumab at 3 mg/kg was given to patients every 2 weeks. The study's findings and limits: Patients who began taking nivolumab under 1 year after ASCT were left out. By C4D1 there was a significant rise in CD4+ TCR diversity but not in CD8+ TCR diversity.

The table came from immunoSEQ multiplex PCR; TCRdb's copy has only in-frame clones and leaves some out. The sample holds 95,000 or so clones; roughly 83% are singletons and the top ten take 12%. The CDR3 sequence is 16 residues long. The V gene end was trimmed by 0 bases and the J gene end by 5 bases; junction bases not matched to a gene: 5. Germline V CDR1 and CDR2: SGHNT, YYREEE (reference sequence). Each patient experienced a relapse that followed autologous stem cell transplantation, and brentuximab vedotin exposure varied. Best outcomes ranged across complete response, partial response and progressive disease.

V and J are TRBV5-4 and TRBJ2-7; 13 nucleotides line up with TRBD2. This receptor was obtained from a human donor with classical Hodgkin lymphoma. The specimen was peripheral blood mononuclear cells (PBMCs), collected at baseline. This CDR3 is CASSLGLAGGGHEQYF. For the CDR3, the DNA is TGTGCCAGCAGCTTGGGACTAGCGGGAGGAGGCCACGAGCAGTACTTC.